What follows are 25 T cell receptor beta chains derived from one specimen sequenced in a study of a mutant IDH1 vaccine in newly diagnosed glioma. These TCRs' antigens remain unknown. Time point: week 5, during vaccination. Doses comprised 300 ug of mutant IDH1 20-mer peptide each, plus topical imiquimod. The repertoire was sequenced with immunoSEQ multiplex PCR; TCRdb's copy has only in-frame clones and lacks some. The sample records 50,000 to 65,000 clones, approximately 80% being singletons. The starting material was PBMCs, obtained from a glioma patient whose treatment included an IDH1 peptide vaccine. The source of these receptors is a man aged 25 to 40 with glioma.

The CDR3 DNA is TGCGCCAGCAGCTTGGATTGGTTCAATGAGCAGTTCTTC. Protein product: CASSLDWFNEQFF. The V call is TRBV5-1, the J call TRBJ2-1, with unresolved D. CDR3 size: 13 residues. V lost 0 bases to trimming and J lost 6 bases, with 7 bases between them. Germline values: CDR1 SGHRS, CDR2 YFSETQ. The complete variable domain, with remaining parts taken from reference TRBV5-1 and TRBJ2-1, reads KAGVTQTPRYLIKTRGQQVTLSCSPISGHRSVSWYQQTPGQGLQFLFEYFSETQRNKGNFPGRFSGRQFSNSRSEMNVSTLELGDSALYLCASSLDWFNEQFFGPGTRLTVL.

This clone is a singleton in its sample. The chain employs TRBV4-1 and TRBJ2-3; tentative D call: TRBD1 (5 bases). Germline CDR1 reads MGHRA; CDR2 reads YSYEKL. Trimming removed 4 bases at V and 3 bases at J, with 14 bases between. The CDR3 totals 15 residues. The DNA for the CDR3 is TGCGCCAGCAGCCCCCAAGTGGGGCTGACAGATACGCAGTATTTT. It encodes CASSPQVGLTDTQYF.

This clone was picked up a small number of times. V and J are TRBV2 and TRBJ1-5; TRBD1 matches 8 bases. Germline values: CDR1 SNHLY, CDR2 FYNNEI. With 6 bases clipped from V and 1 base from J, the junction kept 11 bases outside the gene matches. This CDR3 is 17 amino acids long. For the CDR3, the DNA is TGTGCCAGCAGAGCATTACCGACAGGGGTAAGCAATCAGCCCCAGCATTTT. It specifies CASRALPTGVSNQPQHF.

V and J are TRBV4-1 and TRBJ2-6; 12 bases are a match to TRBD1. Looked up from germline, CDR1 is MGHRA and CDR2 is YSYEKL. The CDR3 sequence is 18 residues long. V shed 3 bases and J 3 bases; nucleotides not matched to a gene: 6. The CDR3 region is CASSHWGQGALGANVLTF. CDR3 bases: TGCGCCAGCAGCCATTGGGGACAGGGGGCGCTTGGGGCCAACGTCCTGACTTTC.

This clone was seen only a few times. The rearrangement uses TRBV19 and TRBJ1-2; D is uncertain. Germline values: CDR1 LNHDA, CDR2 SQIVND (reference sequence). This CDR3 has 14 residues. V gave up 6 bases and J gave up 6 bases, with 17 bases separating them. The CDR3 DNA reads TGTGCCAGTAGACCCGTTGACCGCGTTGATGGCTACACCTTC. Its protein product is CASRPVDRVDGYTF.

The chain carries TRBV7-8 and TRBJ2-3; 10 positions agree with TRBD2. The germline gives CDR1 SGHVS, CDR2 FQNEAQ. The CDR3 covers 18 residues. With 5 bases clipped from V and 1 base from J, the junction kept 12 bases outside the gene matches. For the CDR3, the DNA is TGTGCCAGCAGCCCTAATGATATAGCGGGGGGACGCACAGATACGCAGTATTTT. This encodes CASSPNDIAGGRTDTQYF.

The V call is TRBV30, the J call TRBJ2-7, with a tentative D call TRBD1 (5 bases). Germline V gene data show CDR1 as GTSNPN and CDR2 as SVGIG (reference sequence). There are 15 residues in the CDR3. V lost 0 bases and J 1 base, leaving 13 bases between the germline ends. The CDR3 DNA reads TGTGCCTGGAGTGTACTGGCTAGGGGTTCCTACGAGCAGTACTTC. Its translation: CAWSVLARGSYEQYF.

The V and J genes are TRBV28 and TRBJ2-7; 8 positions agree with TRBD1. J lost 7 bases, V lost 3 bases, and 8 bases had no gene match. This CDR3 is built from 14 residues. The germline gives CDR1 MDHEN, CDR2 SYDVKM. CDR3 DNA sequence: TGTGCCAGCAGTTTGGTGCAGGGGGCGAAGGAGCAGTACTTC. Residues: CASSLVQGAKEQYF.

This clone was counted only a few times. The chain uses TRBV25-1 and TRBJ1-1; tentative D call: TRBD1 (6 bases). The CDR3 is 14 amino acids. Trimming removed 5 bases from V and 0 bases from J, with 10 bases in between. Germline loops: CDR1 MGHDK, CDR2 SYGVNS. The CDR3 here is CASSTGFLNTEAFF. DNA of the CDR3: TGTGCCAGCAGTACAGGGTTTTTGAACACTGAAGCTTTCTTT.

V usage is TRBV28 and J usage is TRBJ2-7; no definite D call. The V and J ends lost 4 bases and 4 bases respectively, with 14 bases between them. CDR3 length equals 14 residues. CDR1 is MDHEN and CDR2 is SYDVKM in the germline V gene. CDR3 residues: CASSSPGPAYEQYF. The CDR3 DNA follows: TGTGCCAGCAGTTCGCCCGGGCCCGCTTACGAGCAGTACTTC.

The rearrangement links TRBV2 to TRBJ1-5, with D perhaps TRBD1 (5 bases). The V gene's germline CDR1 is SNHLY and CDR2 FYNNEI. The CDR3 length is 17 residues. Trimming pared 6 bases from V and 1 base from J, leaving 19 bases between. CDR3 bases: TGTGCCAGCAGCCAAGGTCGGAGGGGAAGAAGCAATCAGCCCCAGCATTTT. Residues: CASSQGRRGRSNQPQHF.

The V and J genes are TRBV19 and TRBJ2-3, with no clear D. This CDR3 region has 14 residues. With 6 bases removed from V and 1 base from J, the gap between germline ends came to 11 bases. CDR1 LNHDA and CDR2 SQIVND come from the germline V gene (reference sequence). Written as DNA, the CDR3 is TGTGCCAGTAGCTTCGGTTGGGGCACAGATACGCAGTATTTT. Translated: CASSFGWGTDTQYF.

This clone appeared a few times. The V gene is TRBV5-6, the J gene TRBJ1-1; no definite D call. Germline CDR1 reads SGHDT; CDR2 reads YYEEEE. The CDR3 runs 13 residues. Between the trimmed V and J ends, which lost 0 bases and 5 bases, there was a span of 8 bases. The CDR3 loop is CASSLVTRTEAFF. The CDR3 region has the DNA TGTGCCAGCAGCTTGGTAACCCGGACTGAAGCTTTCTTT.

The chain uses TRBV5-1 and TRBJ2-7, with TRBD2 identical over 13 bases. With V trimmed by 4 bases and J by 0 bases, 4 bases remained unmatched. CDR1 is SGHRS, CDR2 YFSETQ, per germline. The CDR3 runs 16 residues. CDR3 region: CASSHGLAGASYEQYF. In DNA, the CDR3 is TGCGCCAGCAGCCACGGACTAGCGGGGGCCTCCTACGAGCAGTACTTC.

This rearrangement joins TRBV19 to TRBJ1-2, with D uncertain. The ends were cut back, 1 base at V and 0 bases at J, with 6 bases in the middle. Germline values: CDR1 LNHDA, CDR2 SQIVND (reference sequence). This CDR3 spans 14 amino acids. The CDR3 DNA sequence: TGTGCCAGTAGTATAGCCAGGACTAACTATGGCTACACCTTC. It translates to CASSIARTNYGYTF.

The CDR3 sequence: CASSLSRGRGGGQTQYF. The CDR3 DNA reads TGTGCCAGCAGCTTATCCAGGGGGCGCGGGGGAGGGCAGACCCAGTACTTC. The chain has TRBV13 and TRBJ2-5, with a weak D call TRBD1 (8 bases). This CDR3 comprises 17 residues. V dropped 2 bases and J dropped 6 bases, with 22 bases sitting between them. Germline V gives CDR1 PRHDT, CDR2 FYEKMQ (reference sequence).

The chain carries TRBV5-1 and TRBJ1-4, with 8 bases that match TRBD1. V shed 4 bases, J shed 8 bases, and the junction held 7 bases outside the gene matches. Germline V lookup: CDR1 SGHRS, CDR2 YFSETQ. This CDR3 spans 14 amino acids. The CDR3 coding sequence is TGCGCCAGCAGCCCCAGGACAGGGCACGAAAAACTGTTTTTT. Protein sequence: CASSPRTGHEKLFF.

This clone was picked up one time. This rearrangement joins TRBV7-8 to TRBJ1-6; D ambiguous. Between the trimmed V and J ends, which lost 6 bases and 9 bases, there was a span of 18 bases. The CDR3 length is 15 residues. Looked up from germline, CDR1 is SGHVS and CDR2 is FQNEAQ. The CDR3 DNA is TGTGCCAGCAGTCCGTTGGAGACGGCGACTTCACCCCTCCACTTT. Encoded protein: CASSPLETATSPLHF.

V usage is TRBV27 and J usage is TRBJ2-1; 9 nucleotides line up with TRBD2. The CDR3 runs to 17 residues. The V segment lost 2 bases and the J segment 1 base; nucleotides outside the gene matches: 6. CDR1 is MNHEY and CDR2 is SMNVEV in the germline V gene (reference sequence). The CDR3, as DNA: TGTGCCAGCAGTTTAAGAGCTAGCGGGGTGTCCTACAATGAGCAGTTCTTC. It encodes CASSLRASGVSYNEQFF.

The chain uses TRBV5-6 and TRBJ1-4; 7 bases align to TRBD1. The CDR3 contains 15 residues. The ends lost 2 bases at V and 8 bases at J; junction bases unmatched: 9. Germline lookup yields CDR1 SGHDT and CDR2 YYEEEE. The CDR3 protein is CASSLRTGGGEKLFF. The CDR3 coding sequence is TGTGCCAGCAGCTTAAGGACAGGCGGTGGGGAAAAACTGTTTTTT.

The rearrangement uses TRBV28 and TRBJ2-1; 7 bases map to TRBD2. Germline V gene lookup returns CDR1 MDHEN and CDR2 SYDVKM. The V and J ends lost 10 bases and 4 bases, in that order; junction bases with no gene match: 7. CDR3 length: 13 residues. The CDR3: CATLWGGYNEQFF. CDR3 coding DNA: TGTGCCACCCTGTGGGGGGGGTACAATGAGCAGTTCTTC.

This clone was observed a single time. CDR3 in amino acids: CASSQDPGTTYEQYF. The CDR3 DNA follows: TGCGCCAGCAGCCAAGATCCCGGGACAACCTACGAGCAGTACTTC. The V gene is TRBV4-1, the J gene TRBJ2-7; possibly TRBD1 for D (6 bases). Germline V CDR1 and CDR2: MGHRA, YSYEKL. The CDR3 runs 15 residues. The V gene lost 0 bases and the J gene lost 2 bases, with 11 bases spanning the gap.

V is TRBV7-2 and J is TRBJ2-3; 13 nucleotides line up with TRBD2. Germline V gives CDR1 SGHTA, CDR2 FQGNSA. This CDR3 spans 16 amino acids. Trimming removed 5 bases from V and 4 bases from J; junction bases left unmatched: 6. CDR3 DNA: TGTGCCAGCAGCCTCTGGACTAGCGGGGGCCCAGATACGCAGTATTTT. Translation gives CASSLWTSGGPDTQYF. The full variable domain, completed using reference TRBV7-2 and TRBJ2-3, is GAGVSQSPSNKVTEKGKDVELRCDPISGHTALYWYRQSLGQGLEFLIYFQGNSAPDKSGLPSDRFSAERTGGSVSTLTIQRTQQEDSAVYLCASSLWTSGGPDTQYFGPGTRLTVL.

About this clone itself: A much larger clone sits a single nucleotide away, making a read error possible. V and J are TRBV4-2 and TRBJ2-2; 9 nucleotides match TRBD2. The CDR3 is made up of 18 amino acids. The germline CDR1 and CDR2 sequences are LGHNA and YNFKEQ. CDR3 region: CARSQDGAGGPNTGELFF. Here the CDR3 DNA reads TGTGCCCGCAGCCAAGATGGGGCGGGGGGGCCTAACACCGGGGAGCTGTTTTTT.

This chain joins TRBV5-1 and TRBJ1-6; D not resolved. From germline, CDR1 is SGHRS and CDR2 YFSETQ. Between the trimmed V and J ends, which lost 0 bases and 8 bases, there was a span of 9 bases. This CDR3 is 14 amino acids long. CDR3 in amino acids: CASSLAQLDSPLHF. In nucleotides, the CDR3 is TGCGCCAGCAGCTTGGCACAGCTTGATTCACCCCTCCACTTT.